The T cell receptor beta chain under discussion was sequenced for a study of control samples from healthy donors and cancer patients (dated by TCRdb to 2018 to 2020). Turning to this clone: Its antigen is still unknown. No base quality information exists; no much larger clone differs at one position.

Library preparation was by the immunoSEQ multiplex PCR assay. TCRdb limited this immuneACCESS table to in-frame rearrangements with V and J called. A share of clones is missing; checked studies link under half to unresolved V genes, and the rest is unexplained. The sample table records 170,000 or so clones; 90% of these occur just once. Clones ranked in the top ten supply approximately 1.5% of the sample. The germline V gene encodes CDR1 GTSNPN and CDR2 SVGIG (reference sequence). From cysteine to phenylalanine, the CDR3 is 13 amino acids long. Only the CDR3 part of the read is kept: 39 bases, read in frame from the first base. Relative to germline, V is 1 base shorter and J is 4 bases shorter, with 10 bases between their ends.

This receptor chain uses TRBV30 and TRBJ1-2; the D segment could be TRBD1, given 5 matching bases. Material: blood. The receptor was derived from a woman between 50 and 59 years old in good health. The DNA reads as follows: TGTGCCTGGAGTGGTGGGGCTGTCTATGGCTACACCTTC. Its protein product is CAWSGGAVYGYTF.